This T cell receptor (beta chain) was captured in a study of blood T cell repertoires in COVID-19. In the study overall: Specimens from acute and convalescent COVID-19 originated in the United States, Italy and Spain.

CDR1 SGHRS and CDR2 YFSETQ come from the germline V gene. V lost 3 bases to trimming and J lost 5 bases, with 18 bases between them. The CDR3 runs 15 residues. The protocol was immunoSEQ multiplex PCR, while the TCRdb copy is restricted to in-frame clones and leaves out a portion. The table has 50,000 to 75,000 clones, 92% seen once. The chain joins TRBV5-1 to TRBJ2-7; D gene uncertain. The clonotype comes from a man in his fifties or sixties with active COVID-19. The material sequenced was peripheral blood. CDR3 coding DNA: TGCGCCAGCAGCTCATTGGGTTTAGCCAGTCACGAGCAGTACTTC. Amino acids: CASSSLGLASHEQYF.